The following is a TCR beta chain sequence with its context. The data belong to a study of shared clonotypes between healthy human individuals. Study overall: Every donor yielded three CD4 naive, three CD4 memory, two CD8 naive and one CD8 memory plate.

Germline CDR1 and CDR2: ENHRY and SYGVKD. This CDR3 comprises 15 residues. Losses at the gene ends were 2 bases for V and 5 bases for J; bases not matched to a gene: 9. TCRdb's copy holds only in-frame clones and misses some; the assay was immunoSEQ multiplex PCR. The table records roughly 410,000 clones, 90% to 97% of them present only once. The chain recombines TRBV10-3 with TRBJ2-7, with 7 bases aligning to TRBD1. This clonotype was sampled from a young man in good health. The sequenced sample consisted of memory CD8+ T cells sorted from blood. Subset specified: CD45RO+ cells pooled with CCR7-negative TemRA cells. The CDR3 is CAISEPRQGPDEQYF. CDR3 in DNA: TGTGCCATCAGTGAGCCAAGACAGGGTCCCGACGAGCAGTACTTC.